This T cell receptor (beta chain) was sequenced during a study of T cell responses to AZD1222 COVID-19 vaccine. Timing groups of about 4 and about 12 weeks for second doses were pooled. As concerns this clone: Antigen unknown.

Whole-study results and caveats: Increased Spike-specific TCR breadth and depth were observed after two AZD1222 doses. The peak T cell response came first, and repertoires were sampled only after it. Within unmutated variant regions lay the reported targets of nearly half of spike-specific TCRs.

Assay used: immunoSEQ multiplex PCR; TCRdb lists only in-frame clones, some missing. This sample yields more than 80,000 clones, of which 80% to 90% are seen a single time; about 12% belongs to the top ten. The CDR3 sequence is 14 residues long. The V segment lost 5 bases and the J segment 4 bases; nucleotides outside the gene matches: 7. In germline, CDR1 is LGHDT, CDR2 YNNKEL (reference sequence). The sequencing here drew on peripheral blood, taken 28 days after the second AZD1222 dose. The receptor comes from an adult who received the AZD1222 COVID-19 vaccine. The genes are TRBV3-1 (or the pseudogene TRBV3-2) and TRBJ1-2, with TRBD1 matching 7 bases. CDR3 in amino acids: CASSTSGQVYGYTF. For the CDR3, the DNA is TGTGCCAGCAGCACAAGCGGACAGGTCTATGGCTACACCTTC.